The rows below give T cell receptor beta chains drawn from one sample of a study of blood T cell repertoires in COVID-19. This table comes from immunoSEQ multiplex PCR, and its TCRdb copy is limited to in-frame clones, with some not included. The table has 140,000 to 150,000 clones, roughly 84% seen once. The sequenced sample consisted of PBMCs or T cells enriched from blood (not recorded which). These receptors originate from a woman aged 45-65 years who had been exposed to COVID-19. Each CDR3 is given with its conserved first and last residue. D genes are given only for firm matches. Only some rows state a clone size, as once, few, many or a class for expanded clones.

abundance	v_gene	j_gene	d_gene	CDR3nt	CDR3aa
.	TRBV11-2	TRBJ1-1	.	TGTGCCAGCAATCACAGGATCCGGGACACTGAAGCTTTCTTT	CASNHRIRDTEAFF
.	TRBV15	TRBJ1-2	.	TGTGCCACCAGCAGGGCCAGAGGAGGGGTATATGGCTACACCTTC	CATSRARGGVYGYTF
.	TRBV5-5	TRBJ1-4	TRBD1	TGTGCCAGCAGCCGGACAGCAGCGGACAGGGTTCTTAATGAAAAACTGTTTTTT	CASSRTAADRVLNEKLFF
.	TRBV5-6	TRBJ2-5	.	TGTGCCAGCAGCTTGGCGCCAGTTCAAGAGACCCAGTACTTC	CASSLAPVQETQYF
.	TRBV7-2	TRBJ2-5	.	TGTGCCAGCAGCTTTGAGGCTGTGAGATCCCAAGAGACCCAGTACTTC	CASSFEAVRSQETQYF
.	TRBV9	TRBJ2-1	TRBD2	TGTGCCAGCAGCGTAGCGGGGGGGGTCAACAATGAGCAGTTCTTC	CASSVAGGVNNEQFF
once	TRBV9	TRBJ2-7	TRBD2	TGTGCCAGCAGCGTCGGGACTAGCGGCCTACGAGAGCAGTACTTC	CASSVGTSGLREQYF
.	TRBV4-1	TRBJ2-2	.	TGCGCCAGCAGCCAAGATTGGGCTACCGGGGAGCTGTTTTTT	CASSQDWATGELFF
.	TRBV7-6	TRBJ2-2	.	TGTGCCAGCAGCTCTGTGCCTGACAGGTTAAACGCGAACACCGGGGAGCTGTTTTTT	CASSSVPDRLNANTGELFF
.	TRBV5-1	TRBJ2-3	TRBD2	TGCGCCAGCAGCCTGGGGAGCGGGGCTAGCACAGATACGCAGTATTTT	CASSLGSGASTDTQYF
.	TRBV3-1/TRBV3-2	TRBJ1-1	TRBD1	TGTGCCAGCAGCCCAAGGGGGCAGGAGTACACTGAAGCTTTCTTT	CASSPRGQEYTEAFF
.	TRBV25-1	TRBJ1-1	.	TGTGCCAGCAGGCCCTCGGGAAGGGATACTGAAGCTTTCTTT	CASRPSGRDTEAFF
.	TRBV5-1	TRBJ2-1	TRBD2	TGCGCCAGCAGCAATCTAGCGGGGGCTTACAATGAGCAGTTCTTC	CASSNLAGAYNEQFF
.	TRBV18	TRBJ1-1	.	TGTGCCAGCTCACCAAGGATAGGGGCAGGGATTTTCTTT	CASSPRIGAGIFF
many	TRBV7-9	TRBJ2-3	.	TGTGCCAGCACCGGGGTAGCGACTAGCACAGATACGCAGTATTTT	CASTGVATSTDTQYF
.	TRBV7-2	TRBJ1-3	TRBD1	TGTGCCAGCAGCTTACGTGGGACAGGGCGAAACACCATATATTTT	CASSLRGTGRNTIYF
.	TRBV2	TRBJ1-1	.	TGTGCCAGCAGTCCGGTGCAGGGTAGGAGAGAAGCTTTCTTT	CASSPVQGRREAFF
.	TRBV29-1	TRBJ1-2	TRBD1	TGCAGCGTTGACAGGGGGGTTCTCTCGAACTATGGCTACACCTTC	CSVDRGVLSNYGYTF
few	TRBV5-1	TRBJ2-7	.	TGCGCCAGCAGCCCTGACTCCCAGACCTCCTACGAGCAGTACTTC	CASSPDSQTSYEQYF
.	TRBV6-5	TRBJ2-7	.	TGTGCCAGCACGGATTTTGCGGGCGGCGAGCAGTACTTC	CASTDFAGGEQYF
.	TRBV5-4	TRBJ1-3	.	TGTGCCAGCAGCTTGGCAGGGACTGGAAACACCATATATTTT	CASSLAGTGNTIYF
once	TRBV3-1/TRBV3-2	TRBJ2-7	TRBD2	TGTGCCAGCAGCCTCCTTCGTGGCTTTGCGGGGGGGCGGGAATACGAGCAGTACTTC	CASSLLRGFAGGREYEQYF
few	TRBV15	TRBJ2-4	.	TGTGCCACCAGTCGGGGCAGGGAGGACATTCAGTACTTC	CATSRGREDIQYF
once	TRBV7-2	TRBJ1-1	TRBD1	TGTGCCAGCAGCGGCCCAGGGACAGATGAAGCTTTCTTT	CASSGPGTDEAFF
.	TRBV10-1	TRBJ1-3	TRBD1	TGCGCCAGCTCGACAGGGATCTCTGGAAACACCATATATTTT	CASSTGISGNTIYF
.	TRBV9	TRBJ1-3	.	TGTGCCAGCAGCGTTGGGGGGGGAAACACCATATATTTT	CASSVGGGNTIYF
.	TRBV19	TRBJ2-3	TRBD2	TGTGCCAGTAGGGTAGCGGGAGCAGATACGCAGTATTTT	CASRVAGADTQYF
.	TRBV12-5	TRBJ1-2	.	TGTGCTAGTGGTTTGGTAGGGGGTATACCGAGGGGCTACACCTTC	CASGLVGGIPRGYTF
.	TRBV27	TRBJ1-6	TRBD1	TGTGCCAGCAGTTTAGGGACAGGGCCCGGGGGTTATAATTCACCCCTCCACTTT	CASSLGTGPGGYNSPLHF
.	TRBV5-1	TRBJ2-6	TRBD1	TGCGCCAGCAGCAGACAGGGGCCCACGCCGCTCTCTGGGGCCAACGTCCTGACTTTC	CASSRQGPTPLSGANVLTF
.	TRBV9	TRBJ2-3	.	TGTGCCAGCAGCGTAGGCAGCGGGACAGATACGCAGTATTTT	CASSVGSGTDTQYF
few	TRBV18	TRBJ1-4	TRBD1	TGTGCCAGCTCACCCGGACAGGGTGAAAAACTGTTTTTT	CASSPGQGEKLFF
few	TRBV6-1	TRBJ2-1	TRBD2	TGTGCCAGCAGTGAATCAGGCGGGGGGTACTTCAATGAGCAGTTCTTC	CASSESGGGYFNEQFF
.	TRBV7-9	TRBJ2-3	TRBD1	TGTGCCAGCAGCCTCAACAGGGGTCGCACAGATACGCAGTATTTT	CASSLNRGRTDTQYF
.	TRBV6-5	TRBJ2-3	TRBD2	TGTGCCAGCGTTGGTCTAGCGGGGAGCATGGATACGCAGTATTTT	CASVGLAGSMDTQYF
.	TRBV6-5	TRBJ1-4	TRBD1	TGTGCCAGCAGTTACTCAGGGACAGGGAAAGAAAAACTGTTTTTT	CASSYSGTGKEKLFF
.	TRBV4-3	TRBJ2-1	.	TGCGCCAGCAGCCAAGGACTATCTACTCACAATGAGCAGTTCTTC	CASSQGLSTHNEQFF
.	TRBV28	TRBJ2-3	.	TGTGCCAGCAGTTCACAGACAGGTAGCACAGATACGCAGTATTTT	CASSSQTGSTDTQYF
once	TRBV4-1	TRBJ1-1	TRBD1	TGCGCCAGCAGCCCCCTGGGGACAGGGGGCAAGACTGAAGCTTTCTTT	CASSPLGTGGKTEAFF
.	TRBV19	TRBJ1-2	.	TGTGCCAGTACCACAGCGGGGAGAGGCTACACCTTC	CASTTAGRGYTF
.	TRBV10-3	TRBJ2-3	TRBD2	TGTGCCATCAGTGAGTCCTGGACTAGCGGGAGGGGAGCAGATACGCAGTATTTT	CAISESWTSGRGADTQYF
.	TRBV12-3/TRBV12-4	TRBJ1-2	.	TGTGCCAGCAGTTTATGGGCAGGGCAGGGCTACACCTTC	CASSLWAGQGYTF
.	TRBV7-8	TRBJ2-7	.	TGTGCCAGCAGCTTAGTCTCTGGGGGGACCCACGAGCAGTACTTC	CASSLVSGGTHEQYF
.	TRBV11-2	TRBJ1-2	.	TGTGCCAGCAGCTTAGATGGGAGCAGGAGTTATTATGGCTACACCTTC	CASSLDGSRSYYGYTF
.	TRBV2	TRBJ2-1	TRBD2	TGTGCCAGCAGACCGGGGAGTAGCGGGAGTTTTAATGAGCAGTTCTTC	CASRPGSSGSFNEQFF
.	TRBV12-5	TRBJ2-3	.	TGTGCTAGTGGTTTGGGCCAACAGGGACGCACAGATACGCAGTATTTT	CASGLGQQGRTDTQYF
.	TRBV5-6	TRBJ2-7	.	TGTGCCAGCAGCCGAGACTGGGTGGGCTCCTACGAGCAGTACTTC	CASSRDWVGSYEQYF
.	TRBV4-1	TRBJ2-7	.	TGCGCCAGCAGCCAAGAGGTGAAGGGGTTTATCTACGAGCAGTACTTC	CASSQEVKGFIYEQYF
.	TRBV12-1	TRBJ2-7	.	TGTGCCAGCAGCCCGGCACTAGGGCTAGCGGGTACATCCTACGAGCAGTACTTC	CASSPALGLAGTSYEQYF
.	TRBV7-8	TRBJ1-2	.	TGTGCCAGTGGGCACAGGGTAATGGACTATGGCTACACCTTC	CASGHRVMDYGYTF
.	TRBV5-6	TRBJ2-1	TRBD1	TGTGCCAGCAGCTTGACAGGGGGCGTCAATGAGCAGTTCTTC	CASSLTGGVNEQFF
.	TRBV6-2/TRBV6-3	TRBJ1-5	.	TGTGCCAGCAGTTACTCCCGGGACAATAGCAATCAGCCCCAGCATTTT	CASSYSRDNSNQPQHF